This T cell receptor (beta chain) stems from a study of blood T cell repertoires in COVID-19. Overall study context: Material from acute and convalescent COVID-19 was sourced from the United States, Italy and Spain.

In the original analysis: Reference gene primer amplification in the assay estimated nucleated cell counts. The assay was immunoSEQ multiplex PCR, and TCRdb's table has in-frame clones only and misses some. The DNA was the basis for D and trimming; V, J and clone size are from that table. The sample has 200,000 to 250,000 clones, 88% seen once. Trimming removed 6 bases from V and 8 bases from J, with 13 bases in between. The length of the CDR3 is 13 residues. CDR1 is SGHTA and CDR2 is FQGNSA in the germline V gene. Participant-reported clinical history was the basis for cohort assignment. Among Cohort 3 donors, those recovered had two negative PCRs, clearance, or symptom resolution.

V is TRBV7-2 and J is TRBJ1-4; the D gene is possibly TRBD1 (5 bases). The receptor comes from a woman in her twenties or thirties who had recovered from COVID-19. Sequencing was carried out using PBMCs or T cells enriched from blood (not recorded which). CDR3 sequence reads: CASRTPPGEKLFF. CDR3 nucleotides: TGTGCCAGCAGAACCCCACCAGGGGAAAAACTGTTTTTT.